The 27 T cell receptor beta chains in this list originate from one sample, sequenced in a study of identical twins. Via MiXCR, TCRdb re-called the 5' RACE reads, giving one row per CDR3 protein. The sample records around 1.7 million distinct CDR3 sequences, roughly 35% being singletons. The sample comprised cord blood. The receptors here all came from a newborn girl in good health.

This clonotype was detected only a few times. This chain uses TRBV7-2 with TRBJ2-1; perhaps TRBD2 as D (6 bases). CDR1 is SGHTA and CDR2 is FQGNSA in the germline V gene. This CDR3 is 14 amino acids long. Trimming removed 5 bases at V and 3 bases at J, with 11 bases between. The chain's CDR3 is CASSPRGVYNEQFF. In nucleotides, the CDR3 is TGTGCCAGCAGCCCTCGCGGGGTCTACAATGAGCAGTTCTTC.

The chain carries TRBV28 and TRBJ2-3; 9 bases line up with TRBD2. Germline CDR1 MDHEN, CDR2 SYDVKM. Trimming at V came to 4 bases and at J to 0 bases, leaving 5 bases not matched to a gene. The CDR3 loop spans 16 amino acids. The DNA of the CDR3 is TGTGCCAGCAGTTACGGCGGGAGGGCCAGCACAGATACGCAGTATTTT. Residues: CASSYGGRASTDTQYF.

In its sample, this clonotype was seen a few times. The chain uses TRBV14 and TRBJ1-2, with D unresolved. Trimming pared 4 bases from V and 7 bases from J, leaving 10 bases between. This CDR3 is 12 amino acids long. Germline lookup yields CDR1 SGHDN and CDR2 FVKESK. CDR3 protein: CASSPSNSGYTF. The DNA for the CDR3 is TGTGCCAGCAGCCCTTCGAACAGTGGCTACACCTTC.

The chain employs TRBV28 and TRBJ1-2; TRBD1 matches at 9 bases. With V trimmed by 7 bases and J by 7 bases, 10 bases remained unmatched. Per germline, CDR1 MDHEN and CDR2 SYDVKM. This CDR3 has 14 amino acids. The CDR3 nucleotides read TGTGCCAGCATCCACTGGGGACAGGGTAGTGGCTACACCTTC. Encoded protein: CASIHWGQGSGYTF.

In this sample, this clonotype turned up a few times. This chain joins TRBV28 and TRBJ1-1, with a possible D match to TRBD1 (6 bases). The CDR3 length is 14 residues. Germline CDR1 reads MDHEN; CDR2 reads SYDVKM. Trimming shortened V by 7 bases and J by 4 bases, and 16 bases separated the two germline ends. The CDR3 sequence is CASTIDRPRTEAFF. In DNA form, the CDR3 reads TGTGCCAGCACCATTGACAGGCCTCGCACTGAAGCTTTCTTT.

This sequence joins TRBV9 and TRBJ1-5, with no clear D. This CDR3 has 13 residues. The V end was cut by 3 bases, the J end by 5 bases, with 9 bases between. In germline, CDR1 is SGDLS, CDR2 YYNGEE. Here the CDR3 reads CASSGRVDQPQHF. The CDR3 region has the DNA TGTGCCAGCAGCGGACGGGTAGATCAGCCCCAGCATTTT.

The chain links TRBV11-2 to TRBJ2-7; TRBD2 matches at 16 bases. J lost 7 bases, V lost 4 bases, and 10 bases had no gene match. Germline lookup yields CDR1 SGHAT and CDR2 FQNNGV. The CDR3 is 17 amino acids. The CDR3 bases are TGTGCCAGCAGCTCGGGACTAGCGGGGGGGCCTATAAATGAGCAGTACTTC. It specifies CASSSGLAGGPINEQYF.

The V call is TRBV4-1, the J call TRBJ2-1; 9 nucleotides line up with TRBD2. The CDR3 runs to 16 residues. Looked up from germline, CDR1 is MGHRA and CDR2 is YSYEKL. The V and J ends lost 2 bases and 2 bases, in that order; junction bases with no gene match: 4. The CDR3, as DNA: TGCGCCAGCAGCCAATTATCTAGCGGGGCCTACAATGAGCAGTTCTTC. Protein sequence: CASSQLSSGAYNEQFF.

As concerns this clonotype: At one end, the junction sequence differs from germline, possibly due to a read error. This sequence joins TRBV5-1 and TRBJ2-7, with D maybe TRBD2 (5 bases). From germline, CDR1 is SGHRS and CDR2 YFSETQ. This CDR3 spans 17 amino acids. For the CDR3, the DNA is TGCGCCAGCAGGTTGGGTCTAGCTACTTCCCCTTCCTACGACCAGTACTTC. As protein: CASRLGLATSPSYDQYF.

This clonotype turned up a few times. This chain uses TRBV28 with TRBJ2-3; TRBD1 matches 7 bases. Losses at the gene ends were 8 bases for V and 1 base for J; bases not matched to a gene: 12. Germline V lookup: CDR1 MDHEN, CDR2 SYDVKM. The CDR3 contains 16 residues. The CDR3 reads CASRPNRDRRTDTQYF. The CDR3 coding sequence is TGTGCCAGCCGACCTAACCGGGACAGACGCACAGATACGCAGTATTTT.

This clonotype was observed a handful of times. The chain joins TRBV7-2 to TRBJ2-3, with D perhaps matching TRBD2 (5 bases). Germline loops: CDR1 SGHTA, CDR2 FQGNSA. This CDR3 contains 17 residues. V lost 1 base, J lost 6 bases, and 20 bases lay in between. The CDR3 here is CASSLVTTSYLPDTQYF. The CDR3 DNA sequence: TGTGCCAGCAGCTTAGTGACTACTTCCTACTTACCGGATACGCAGTATTTT.

The genes are TRBV2 and TRBJ2-7; 10 bases are shared with TRBD2. The CDR3 is 15 residues long. J lost 1 base, V lost 8 bases, and 8 bases had no gene match. CDR1 and CDR2 from the germline V gene are SNHLY and FYNNEI. The CDR3 region is CASGILAGDSYEQYF. The CDR3 region has the DNA TGTGCCAGCGGGATCCTAGCGGGGGATTCCTACGAGCAGTACTTC.

This chain joins TRBV27 and TRBJ1-1; 12 bases map to TRBD1. The CDR3 spans 17 residues. Germline loops: CDR1 MNHEY, CDR2 SMNVEV (reference sequence). Germline trimming cut 4 bases from V and 4 bases from J; bases unmatched to any gene: 10. The CDR3, as DNA: TGTGCCAGCAGTTACGGGACAGGGGGCGCAAGGGCCACTGAAGCTTTCTTT. Protein: CASSYGTGGARATEAFF.

There are many counts of this clonotype. J is TRBJ2-3 and V is TRBV28; D call uncertain. Trimming took 0 bases from V and 2 from J, leaving 9 bases between them. The CDR3 spans 15 residues. Germline V gene data show CDR1 as MDHEN and CDR2 as SYDVKM. CDR3 sequence: CASSLWRLHTDTQYF. The CDR3 nucleotides are TGTGCCAGCAGTTTATGGAGACTCCACACAGATACGCAGTATTTT.

There are a few counts of this clonotype. V usage is TRBV6-1 and J usage is TRBJ2-7; 10 nucleotides agree with TRBD2. The CDR3 loop spans 15 amino acids. With 2 bases clipped from V and 6 bases from J, the junction kept 7 bases outside the gene matches. Germline loops: CDR1 MNHNS, CDR2 SASEGT. CDR3 sequence reads: CASSEILAGDSEQYF. DNA for the CDR3: TGTGCCAGCAGTGAAATCCTAGCGGGAGATTCCGAGCAGTACTTC.

There are a few counts of this clonotype. This rearrangement joins TRBV24-1 to TRBJ2-1, with TRBD2 matching 10 bases. The CDR3 spans 17 residues. Germline assignment: CDR1 KGHDR and CDR2 SFDVKD. J lost 9 bases, V lost 0 bases, and 10 bases had no gene match. In nucleotides, the CDR3 is TGTGCCACCAGTGATTTGCTGACTAGCGGGTATCGAGGTGAGCAGTTCTTC. Amino acids: CATSDLLTSGYRGEQFF.

The V and J genes are TRBV10-3 and TRBJ2-1, with D uncertain. Trimming left V 2 bases short and J 5 bases short, with 10 bases between. Germline V gene data show CDR1 as ENHRY and CDR2 as SYGVKD. The CDR3 has 14 residues. This CDR3 is CAISEGVSNNEQFF. The CDR3 DNA is TGTGCCATCAGTGAGGGGGTTAGTAACAATGAGCAGTTCTTC.

The rearrangement joins TRBV9 to TRBJ2-5; TRBD2 agrees at 11 bases. This CDR3 spans 15 amino acids. Germline trimming cut 2 bases from V and 1 base from J; bases unmatched to any gene: 1. CDR1 and CDR2 from the germline V gene are SGDLS and YYNGEE. The CDR3 is CASSVSGGAQETQYF. CDR3 DNA sequence: TGTGCCAGCAGCGTTAGCGGGGGGGCCCAAGAGACCCAGTACTTC. Using reference TRBV9 and TRBJ2-5 for the parts outside the CDR3, the full variable domain is DSGVTQTPKHLITATGQRVTLRCSPRSGDLSVYWYQQSLDQGLQFLIQYYNGEERAKGNILERFSAQQFPDLHSELNLSSLELGDSALYFCASSVSGGAQETQYFGPGTRLLVL.

In the case of this clonotype: At one end, the junction sequence differs from germline, possibly due to a read error. The chain is built from TRBV3-1 and TRBJ2-1, with a weak D call TRBD1 (5 bases). Germline V lookup: CDR1 LGHDT, CDR2 YNNKEL (reference sequence). The CDR3 consists of 12 residues. The CDR3 is CASNQEKTGEFF. The CDR3 coding sequence is TGTGCCAGCAACCAAGAGAAAACAGGAGAGTTCTTC.

V and J are TRBV7-9 and TRBJ2-4; D is undetermined. The V gene lost 8 bases and the J gene lost 1 base, with 12 bases spanning the gap. Germline V lookup: CDR1 SEHNR, CDR2 FQNEAQ (reference sequence). The CDR3 consists of 14 residues. CDR3 DNA: TGTGCCAGCGCTTTAGCAGAGGCCAAAAACATTCAGTACTTC. This codes for CASALAEAKNIQYF.

The rearrangement joins TRBV6-5 to TRBJ1-2, with a tentative D call TRBD1 (6 bases). V shed 2 bases and J shed 8 bases, with 24 bases lying between them. The germline CDR1 and CDR2 sequences are MNHEY and SVGAGI. The CDR3 length is 17 residues. CDR3: CASSYAQGRRGEGGYTF. Here the CDR3 DNA reads TGTGCCAGCAGTTACGCCCAGGGGAGAAGGGGGGAAGGCGGCTACACCTTC.

The chain uses TRBV20-1 and TRBJ1-1; D is undetermined. There are 13 residues in the CDR3. CDR1 and CDR2 (germline): DFQATT, SNEGSKA (reference sequence). Trimming removed 3 bases at V and 0 bases at J, with 8 bases between. The CDR3 region is CSASPHMNTEAFF. The DNA for the CDR3 is TGCAGTGCTAGCCCACATATGAACACTGAAGCTTTCTTT.

This clonotype turned up a few times. This chain uses TRBV4-1 with TRBJ2-1, with TRBD2 matching over 14 bases. CDR1 is MGHRA and CDR2 is YSYEKL in the germline V gene. This CDR3 has 15 residues. Unmatched junction bases numbered 7, after V lost 6 bases and J lost 9 bases. The CDR3 nucleotides read TGCGCCAGCAGGCGCGGGACTAGCGGGAGTAGTGAGCAGTTCTTC. Protein sequence: CASRRGTSGSSEQFF.

This clonotype occurred a few times. This clone may be a read error of a much larger clone one base away. DNA of the CDR3: TGTGCCAGCAGACAGGGGTCTGAAGCTTTCTTT. Its translation: CASRQGSEAFF. This rearrangement joins TRBV3-1 to TRBJ1-1; 7 nucleotides agree with TRBD1. The V segment lost 6 bases and the J segment 6 bases; nucleotides outside the gene matches: 1. From germline, CDR1 is LGHDT and CDR2 YNNKEL (reference sequence). There are 11 residues in the CDR3.

The chain is built from TRBV18 and TRBJ2-7; 9 positions match TRBD2. V gave up 4 bases and J gave up 2 bases; unmatched junction bases: 6. This CDR3 has 15 amino acids. Germline V gene sequence: CDR1 KGHSH, CDR2 LQKENI. CDR3 sequence: CASSRYSGRAYEQYF. CDR3 DNA sequence: TGTGCCAGCTCACGATATAGCGGGAGAGCCTACGAGCAGTACTTC.

This clonotype occurred a few times. The V gene is TRBV12-3 or TRBV12-4, the J gene TRBJ2-1; 14 positions match TRBD2. There are 16 residues in the CDR3. V was clipped by 3 bases and J by 12 bases; unmatched bases: 10. CDR3 loop: CASSFGTSGSPSGQFF. Written as DNA, the CDR3 is TGTGCCAGCAGTTTCGGGACTAGCGGGAGTCCGAGTGGGCAGTTCTTC.

This rearrangement joins TRBV29-1 to TRBJ2-3, with TRBD2 matching 9 bases. The V and J ends lost 4 bases and 0 bases, in that order; junction bases with no gene match: 2. CDR1 and CDR2 from the germline V gene are SQVTM and ANQGSEA. This CDR3 region has 14 residues. The CDR3 DNA reads TGCAGCGTTGCTAGCGGGACTAGCACAGATACGCAGTATTTT. This encodes CSVASGTSTDTQYF.